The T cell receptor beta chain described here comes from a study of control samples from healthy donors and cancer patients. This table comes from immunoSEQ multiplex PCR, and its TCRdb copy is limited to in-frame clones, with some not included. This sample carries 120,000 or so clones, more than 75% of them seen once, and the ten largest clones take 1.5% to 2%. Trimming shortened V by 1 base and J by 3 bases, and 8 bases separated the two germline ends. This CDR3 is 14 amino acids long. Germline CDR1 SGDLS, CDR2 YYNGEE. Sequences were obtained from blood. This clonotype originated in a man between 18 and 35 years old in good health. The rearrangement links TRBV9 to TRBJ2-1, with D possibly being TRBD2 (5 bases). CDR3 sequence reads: CASSVTGNYNEQFF. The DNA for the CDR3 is TGTGCCAGCAGCGTAACCGGGAACTACAATGAGCAGTTCTTC.